This is a list of T cell receptor beta chains from one sample in a study of T cells in Graves' hyperthyroidism and ophthalmopathy. TCRdb analysed the multiplex PCR reads with MiXCR anew, one entry per CDR3 protein. The table has roughly 710,000 distinct CDR3 sequences, roughly 32% seen once. Sequenced: blood. All receptors come from a woman aged 40-49 years with Graves' hyperthyroidism. Both conserved end residues are part of each CDR3. D genes are given only for firm matches. For some rows the clone size is stated as once, few or many, or as a class when expanded; others skip it.

v_call	d_call	clone_size	j_call	cdr3_aa	cdr3_nt
TRBV20-1	TRBD2	few	TRBJ2-7	CSARDLRGLTYEQYF	TGCAGTGCTAGAGATCTGCGGGGACTAACCTACGAGCAGTACTTC
TRBV10-3	TRBD1	few	TRBJ2-2	CAIMGTGAVGELFF	TGTGCCATCATGGGGACAGGGGCTGTCGGGGAGCTGTTTTTT
TRBV20-1	NA	NA	TRBJ1-5	CSARDQVQPQHF	TGCAGTGCTAGAGATCAGGTTCAGCCCCAGCATTTT
TRBV2	NA	many	TRBJ1-1	CASSEDPRDTEAFF	TGTGCCAGCAGTGAAGACCCTCGGGACACTGAAGCTTTCTTT
TRBV7-2	NA	NA	TRBJ1-1	CASSLVSGARLPEAFF	TGTGCCAGCAGCTTAGTATCCGGCGCCCGGCTGCCTGAAGCTTTCTTT
TRBV2	NA	few	TRBJ1-5	CASATGLVSNQPQHF	TGTGCCAGCGCCACAGGGTTGGTAAGCAATCAGCCCCAGCATTTT
TRBV24-1	TRBD1	NA	TRBJ2-5	CASSSDRVEETQYF	TGTGCCAGCAGTTCGGACAGGGTGGAAGAGACCCAGTACTTC
TRBV10-3	NA	many	TRBJ2-5	CAISESRLEVQETQYF	TGTGCCATCAGTGAGTCAAGACTAGAAGTTCAAGAGACCCAGTACTTC
TRBV5-5	TRBD1	many	TRBJ1-5	CASSMRTGSQPQHF	TGTGCCAGCAGCATGAGGACAGGGAGTCAGCCCCAGCATTTT
TRBV20-1	NA	few	TRBJ2-7	CSARTGQEYEQYF	TGCAGTGCCAGAACTGGTCAAGAGTACGAGCAGTACTTC
TRBV10-3	NA	NA	TRBJ2-2	CASSRGSNGPGELFF	TGTGCCAGTAGTAGGGGGTCTAACGGTCCCGGGGAGCTGTTTTTT
TRBV6-5	TRBD2	few	TRBJ2-7	CASIEPGGSYEQYF	TGTGCCAGCATCGAGCCGGGGGGATCCTACGAGCAGTACTTC
TRBV20-1	NA	many	TRBJ1-4	CSASSEKLFF	TGCAGTGCTAGTTCTGAAAAACTGTTTTTT
TRBV10-2	NA	many	TRBJ2-2	CASVAGAGGELFF	TGCGCCAGCGTAGCAGGGGCAGGCGGGGAGCTGTTTTTT
TRBV2	NA	once	TRBJ2-7	CASSEVGGGVTNEQYF	TGTGCCAGCAGTGAAGTGGGTGGCGGGGTTACCAATGAGCAGTACTTC
TRBV5-4	NA	NA	TRBJ2-7	CASSFWGSSYEQYF	TGTGCCAGCAGCTTTTGGGGGTCCTCCTACGAGCAGTACTTC
TRBV29-1	NA	few	TRBJ2-3	CSVRGLYTDTQYF	TGCAGCGTTAGGGGACTTTACACAGATACGCAGTATTTT
TRBV7-2	NA	many	TRBJ1-1	CASSRIQGNTEAFF	TGTGCCAGCAGCCGTATACAGGGAAACACTGAAGCTTTCTTT
TRBV6-5	TRBD1	NA	TRBJ2-2	CASRRGQENTGELFF	TGTGCCAGCAGACGGGGACAGGAAAACACCGGGGAGCTGTTTTTT
TRBV24-1	TRBD1	many	TRBJ2-7	CATSGTESYEQYF	TGTGCCACCAGCGGGACAGAGAGTTACGAGCAGTACTTC
TRBV10-3	NA	many	TRBJ2-7	CAISERQDGYEQYF	TGTGCCATCAGTGAGAGACAGGACGGGTACGAGCAGTACTTC
TRBV7-9	NA	NA	TRBJ2-1	CASSAQGGIYNEQFF	TGTGCCAGCAGCGCGCAGGGTGGGATTTACAATGAGCAGTTCTTC
TRBV7-2	NA	NA	TRBJ1-4	CAGSRTAPNEKLFF	TGTGCCGGCAGCCGGACGGCTCCTAATGAAAAACTGTTTTTT
TRBV2	TRBD1	many	TRBJ2-7	CASRRTGRYEQYF	TGTGCCAGCAGAAGGACAGGGCGCTACGAGCAGTACTTC
TRBV2	NA	NA	TRBJ2-3	CASRDEGRTDTQYF	TGTGCCAGCAGGGACGAGGGGCGTACAGATACGCAGTATTTT
TRBV20-1	TRBD1	NA	TRBJ1-1	CSGQGAPYRNTEAFF	TGCAGTGGACAGGGGGCACCCTACCGGAACACTGAAGCTTTCTTT
TRBV6-5	NA	many	TRBJ1-5	CASSFTSNQPQHF	TGTGCCAGCAGTTTCACCTCCAATCAGCCCCAGCATTTT
TRBV20-1	NA	few	TRBJ1-2	CSARATGSNNYGYTF	TGCAGTGCTAGAGCAACAGGGTCCAATAACTATGGCTACACCTTC
TRBV19	TRBD1	NA	TRBJ1-5	CASSRDRLDQPQHF	TGTGCCAGTAGTAGGGACAGGCTTGATCAGCCCCAGCATTTT
TRBV12-3/TRBV12-4	NA	NA	TRBJ1-1	CASSLQSGGTEAFF	TGTGCCAGCAGTTTACAGTCTGGGGGCACTGAAGCTTTCTTT
TRBV2	NA	many	TRBJ1-1	CASSEIADPGEAFF	TGTGCCAGCAGTGAAATAGCAGATCCGGGTGAAGCTTTCTTT
TRBV20-1	NA	NA	TRBJ1-1	CSSRGAGRMNTEAFF	TGCAGTTCTAGAGGGGCCGGACGTATGAACACTGAAGCTTTCTTT
TRBV2	TRBD1	NA	TRBJ1-2	CGSSIGQGNYGYTF	TGTGGCAGCAGTATCGGACAGGGTAACTATGGCTACACCTTC
TRBV12-3/TRBV12-4	NA	NA	TRBJ1-4	CASSFLGLGNEKLFF	TGTGCCAGCAGTTTCTTAGGGTTGGGAAATGAAAAACTGTTTTTT
TRBV2	TRBD1	many	TRBJ2-7	CASDADRGYEQYF	TGTGCCAGCGATGCGGACAGGGGCTACGAGCAGTACTTC
TRBV20-1	NA	few	TRBJ1-4	CSARSPDNEKLFF	TGCAGTGCTCGGTCGCCGGATAATGAAAAACTGTTTTTT
TRBV20-1	NA	few	TRBJ1-2	CSARDVGTGLYGYTF	TGCAGTGCTAGAGATGTTGGAACAGGTCTTTATGGCTACACCTTC
TRBV7-9	NA	many	TRBJ1-1	CAWVGQPNTEAFF	TGTGCCTGGGTAGGGCAGCCGAACACTGAAGCTTTCTTT
TRBV5-1	TRBD2	NA	TRBJ2-2	CASSPYRLADTGELFF	TGCGCCAGCAGCCCATATCGACTAGCGGATACCGGGGAGCTGTTTTTT
TRBV25-1	NA	NA	TRBJ2-3	CASSEWLTGTPADTQYF	TGTGCCAGCAGTGAATGGTTGACCGGGACCCCCGCAGATACGCAGTATTTT
TRBV30	NA	NA	TRBJ1-5	CAWSKGGWQPQHF	TGTGCCTGGAGTAAGGGGGGATGGCAGCCCCAGCATTTT